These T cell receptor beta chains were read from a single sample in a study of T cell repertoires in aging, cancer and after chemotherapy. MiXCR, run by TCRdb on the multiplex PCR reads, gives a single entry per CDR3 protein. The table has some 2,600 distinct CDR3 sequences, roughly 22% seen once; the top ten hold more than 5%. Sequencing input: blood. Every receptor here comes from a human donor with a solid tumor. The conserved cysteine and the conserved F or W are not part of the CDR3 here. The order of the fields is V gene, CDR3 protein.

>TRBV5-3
ARSIGWVLAEKGNQPQH
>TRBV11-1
ASSLGVGTGGADGYT
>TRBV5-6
ASSFGGGHQPQH
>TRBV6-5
ASSDGGGLIYT
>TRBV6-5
ASRPWTGQTYEQY
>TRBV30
AWSVAGYEQY
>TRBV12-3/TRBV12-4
ASSRTKRGPPGERKSQY
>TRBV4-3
ASSQSVQGIYGYT
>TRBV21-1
ASSMIQGKRTDTQY
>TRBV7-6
ASSTGQGARGDGYT
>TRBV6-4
ASSEGRGETDTQY
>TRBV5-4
ASSHQRGANTGELF
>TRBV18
ASSPGYGTGLYEQY
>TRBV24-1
ASGRRGPQY
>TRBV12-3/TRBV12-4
ASSAPGLAGESSYEQY
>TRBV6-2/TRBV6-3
ASSPRGAGDYNEQF
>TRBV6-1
ASSEIGTGKYGYT
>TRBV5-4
ASSLDIYGYT
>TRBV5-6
ASSLTVVAPYNEQF
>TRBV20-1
SARPGTGIYQPQH
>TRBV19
ASSSPGQAATNEKLF
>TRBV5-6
ASSHRGGSYTGELF
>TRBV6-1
ASRPQGSVQPQH
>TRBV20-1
SDTGFYGYT
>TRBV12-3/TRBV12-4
ASSSKDTQY
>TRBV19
ASSTARTGKSSGNTIY
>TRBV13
ASSLDRYYNEQF
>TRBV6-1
ASSYSGRAKCAF
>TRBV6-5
ASRGGPGPLH
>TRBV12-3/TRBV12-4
ASKTGVYEQY
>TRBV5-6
ASSLPAPGGGYT
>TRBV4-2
ASSQVGDSYEQY
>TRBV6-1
ASSGGGGASDTQY
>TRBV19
ASARTGRTDTQY
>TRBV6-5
ASSRQRGDLTQY
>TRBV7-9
ASSSSLGYSNQPQH
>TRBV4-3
ASSQSFREKLF
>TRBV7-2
ASSPDSYGYT
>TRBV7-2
ASSPGLGVTDTQY
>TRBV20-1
SATSGTHTGELF